This T cell receptor (beta chain) was found in a study of regulatory T cells in long-lasting Graves disease. Study at large: Graves' disease counted as persistent after over 5 years of antithyroid drugs with positive TSH receptor antibodies.

The authors built TCR beta libraries using iRepertoire HTBI primers and Arm-PCR of CDR3 regions. MiXCR, run by TCRdb on the multiplex PCR reads, gives a single entry per CDR3 protein. In the table there are about 470,000 distinct CDR3 sequences, under 25% of which are singletons. The table lists this clonotype with many counts. Antigen specificity is unknown. Documented time point: persistent/refractory GD, antithyroid drugs over 5 years with positive TRAb. Isolated PBMC RNA provided the starting material for the TCR library. Blood from the periphery, around 9 milliliters in all, was drawn into EDTA tubes. Findings of the study overall: Compared with new cases, persistent Graves' patients showed reduced TCR diversity.

This TCR was recovered from a female donor with Graves disease. The sequenced sample was peripheral blood mononuclear cells (PBMCs), obtained when the disease was refractory, from a patient treated with antithyroid drugs.

The CDR3 reads CAWNRGMGYEQYF. The CDR3 DNA reads TGTGCCTGGAACCGCGGGATGGGCTACGAGCAGTACTTC. The chain joins TRBV30 to TRBJ2-7, with TRBD2 as a possible D gene (6 bases). V lost 4 bases, J lost 3 bases, and 13 bases lay in between. The CDR3 loop spans 13 amino acids. Looked up from germline, CDR1 is GTSNPN and CDR2 is SVGIG (reference sequence).